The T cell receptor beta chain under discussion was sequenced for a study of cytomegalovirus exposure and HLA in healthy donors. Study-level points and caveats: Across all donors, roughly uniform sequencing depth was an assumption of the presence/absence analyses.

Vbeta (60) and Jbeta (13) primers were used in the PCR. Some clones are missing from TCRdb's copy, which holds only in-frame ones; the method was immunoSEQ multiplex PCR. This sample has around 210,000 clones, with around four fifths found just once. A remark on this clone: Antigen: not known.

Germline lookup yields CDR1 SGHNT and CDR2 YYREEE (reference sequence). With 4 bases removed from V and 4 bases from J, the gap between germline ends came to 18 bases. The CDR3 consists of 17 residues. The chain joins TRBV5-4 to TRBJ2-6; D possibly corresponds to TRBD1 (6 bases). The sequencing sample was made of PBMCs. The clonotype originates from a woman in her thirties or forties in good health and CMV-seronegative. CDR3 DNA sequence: TGTGCCAGCAGCACCGGGACAAGGACGGCAGGGGCCAACGTCCTGACTTTC. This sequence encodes CASSTGTRTAGANVLTF.